Listed here are 19 T cell receptor beta chains from one sample, sequenced in a study of OX40 agonist ivuxolimab in advanced cancers. Sequencing was performed with immunoSEQ multiplex PCR; in TCRdb, only in-frame clones are kept and a portion is missing. Of 24,000 or so clones listed, approximately 85% are singletons. The material sequenced was CD4+ or CD8+ T cells sorted from blood, taken in a trial of the OX40 agonist ivuxolimab. The receptor source for this set is an adult with an advanced solid tumor such as melanoma, head and neck, liver or kidney cancer.

This clone is a singleton in its sample. The V and J genes are TRBV5-4 and TRBJ2-7; 9 bases line up with TRBD2. Trimming removed 0 bases from V and 6 bases from J; junction bases left unmatched: 7. This CDR3 is 15 amino acids long. Germline V gene lookup returns CDR1 SGHNT and CDR2 YYREEE (reference sequence). The CDR3 bases are TGTGCCAGCAGCTTGGAGGGACTAGCAGGAGGCGAGCAGTACTTC. This encodes CASSLEGLAGGEQYF.

The gene calls are TRBV11-2 and TRBJ2-7; TRBD1 matches at 11 bases. The ends lost 4 bases at V and 3 bases at J; junction bases unmatched: 5. The CDR3 covers 15 residues. Looked up from germline, CDR1 is SGHAT and CDR2 is FQNNGV. The CDR3 coding sequence is TGTGCCAGCAGCTGGGGGACAGGGGGGAGCTACGAGCAGTACTTC. Its protein is CASSWGTGGSYEQYF.

This chain uses TRBV5-4 with TRBJ1-3; maybe TRBD1 (6 bases). CDR1 is SGHNT, CDR2 YYREEE, per germline (reference sequence). V was clipped by 4 bases and J by 1 base, with 15 bases between them. CDR3 length: 16 residues. The CDR3, as DNA: TGTGCCAGCAGCGGACGAGGGGGTAGTTCTGGAAACACCATATATTTT. As protein: CASSGRGGSSGNTIYF.

A single count supports this clone. The genes are TRBV11-2 and TRBJ1-2; 7 bases fit TRBD1. Germline V CDR1 and CDR2: SGHAT, FQNNGV. The length of the CDR3 is 14 residues. J gave up 4 bases and V 5 bases, and 7 bases lay outside the gene matches. CDR3 sequence reads: CASSRTGVTYGYTF. The CDR3 DNA reads TGTGCCAGCAGCCGAACAGGGGTTACCTATGGCTACACCTTC.

In nucleotides, the CDR3 is TGCGCCAGCAGCCAAGAGAGGGTACAATACAATGAGCAGTTCTTC. This encodes CASSQERVQYNEQFF. The chain uses TRBV4-1 and TRBJ2-1; possible D gene TRBD2, 5 bases. The CDR3 loop spans 15 amino acids. V was cut by 0 bases and J by 4 bases, with 10 bases left in between. Germline V lookup: CDR1 MGHRA, CDR2 YSYEKL.

This chain uses TRBV6-1 with TRBJ2-7, with D uncertain. There are 13 residues in the CDR3. Germline V CDR1 and CDR2: MNHNS, SASEGT. V was clipped by 3 bases and J by 2 bases, with 8 bases between them. The CDR3: CASSDHGTYEQYF. DNA for the CDR3: TGTGCCAGCAGTGATCACGGAACCTACGAGCAGTACTTC.

This sequence joins TRBV19 and TRBJ2-3; 7 bases fit TRBD1. The V and J ends lost 10 bases and 0 bases, in that order; junction bases with no gene match: 4. Germline assignment: CDR1 LNHDA and CDR2 SQIVND (reference sequence). This CDR3 has 13 residues. This CDR3 is CATRQGSTDTQYF. The DNA of the CDR3 is TGTGCCACTCGACAGGGAAGCACAGATACGCAGTATTTT.

The genes are TRBV11-2 and TRBJ1-6; no clear D gene. The ends were cut back, 5 bases at V and 9 bases at J, with 11 bases in the middle. CDR1 and CDR2 from the germline V gene are SGHAT and FQNNGV. CDR3 length equals 13 residues. In DNA form, the CDR3 reads TGTGCCAGCAGCAGGACCGGCGGTTCACCCCTCCACTTT. It yields the protein CASSRTGGSPLHF.

In this sample, this clone turned up a few times. V and J are TRBV5-5 and TRBJ1-6; D is possibly TRBD1 (5 bases). Per germline, CDR1 SGHKS and CDR2 YYEKEE (reference sequence). The V end lost 2 bases, the J end lost 10 bases, and 10 bases lay between the germline ends. The CDR3 is made up of 13 amino acids. CDR3 sequence: CASSFQTDSPLHF. CDR3 in DNA: TGTGCCAGCAGCTTTCAGACAGACTCACCCCTCCACTTT.

The J gene is TRBJ2-1, the V gene TRBV9; 8 bases match TRBD1. V shed 3 bases, J shed 4 bases, and the junction held 3 bases outside the gene matches. The CDR3 is 14 residues long. CDR1 is SGDLS, CDR2 YYNGEE, per germline. The CDR3 bases are TGTGCCAGCAGCGCCAGGGGGCTTTACAATGAGCAGTTCTTC. Its protein product is CASSARGLYNEQFF.

The rearrangement links TRBV5-6 to TRBJ2-1, with unresolved D. CDR1 and CDR2 (germline): SGHDT, YYEEEE. Trimming left V 2 bases short and J 9 bases short, with 6 bases between. CDR3 length: 11 amino acids. In nucleotides, the CDR3 is TGTGCCAGCAGCTTCCGGCGTGAGCAGTTCTTC. Translation: CASSFRREQFF.

This clone was seen just once. The CDR3 DNA is TGCAGCGTTGAGGACCGCCCCTACGAGCAGTACTTC. Translating gives CSVEDRPYEQYF. The V and J genes are TRBV29-1 and TRBJ2-7, with D hard to call. The CDR3 has 12 amino acids. Germline V gene data show CDR1 as SQVTM and CDR2 as ANQGSEA. V lost 3 bases to trimming and J lost 2 bases, with 8 bases between them.

The chain has TRBV6-5 and TRBJ1-2; D is undetermined. The CDR3 is 12 residues long. The V end was cut by 5 bases, the J end by 4 bases, with 8 bases between. The germline gives CDR1 MNHEY, CDR2 SVGAGI. The CDR3 nucleotides read TGTGCCAGCAGTCCTGATGTCTATGGCTACACCTTC. Amino acids: CASSPDVYGYTF.

As DNA, the CDR3 is TGTGCCAGCAGCCCCCGGCGGGAGCTCGGCGGGGAGCTGTTTTTT. Translation: CASSPRRELGGELFF. The rearrangement joins TRBV7-9 to TRBJ2-2; 7 bases agree with TRBD2. Germline loops: CDR1 SEHNR, CDR2 FQNEAQ (reference sequence). After removal of 5 bases from V and 7 bases from J, the junction contained 10 bases not matched to a gene. This CDR3 is 15 amino acids long.

CDR3 sequence: CSASTGEKLFF. CDR3 DNA: TGCAGCGCCTCGACAGGGGAAAAACTGTTTTTT. The V gene is TRBV29-1, the J gene TRBJ1-4; 7 bases agree with TRBD1. This CDR3 region has 11 residues. The V segment lost 7 bases and the J segment 8 bases; nucleotides outside the gene matches: 4. Germline V lookup: CDR1 SQVTM, CDR2 ANQGSEA.

The chain uses TRBV18 and TRBJ2-1; 16 bases align to TRBD2. This CDR3 region has 18 residues. The trim removed 3 bases at V and 1 base at J, leaving 3 bases unmatched. Germline CDR1 is KGHSH and CDR2 is LQKENI. In nucleotides, the CDR3 is TGTGCCAGCTCACCCCTGGGACTAGCGGGGGGGTCCTACAATGAGCAGTTCTTC. Its translation is CASSPLGLAGGSYNEQFF.

J is TRBJ1-3 and V is TRBV10-3; D remains unclear. The V and J ends lost 6 bases and 0 bases respectively, with 9 bases between them. Germline CDR1 ENHRY, CDR2 SYGVKD. The CDR3 length is 14 residues. The CDR3 coding sequence is TGTGCCATCAGAAAAACAGCCTCTGGAAACACCATATATTTT. This codes for CAIRKTASGNTIYF.

The chain joins TRBV21-1 to TRBJ2-2; the table's D call, TRBD2, was not checked against the DNA. TRBV21-1 has pseudogene status. The CDR3 covers 13 residues. The CDR3 protein is CASSLFVPGELFF. The CDR3 bases are TGTGCCAGCAGCCTTTTCGTCCCGGGGGAGCTGTTTTTT.

The rearrangement uses TRBV19 and TRBJ1-1; D gene unclear. From germline, CDR1 is LNHDA and CDR2 SQIVND (reference sequence). The CDR3 sequence is 13 residues long. Trimming took 3 bases from V and 1 from J, leaving 6 bases between them. The CDR3 region is CASSIGENTEAFF. CDR3 nucleotides: TGTGCCAGTAGTATTGGGGAGAACACTGAAGCTTTCTTT.